Following are 25 T cell receptor beta chains from one sample sequenced in a study of T cells in Graves' hyperthyroidism and ophthalmopathy (dated by TCRdb to 2018 to 2020). The library was built by means of multiplex PCR. Instrument used: Illumina HiSeq 2000. The TCR beta CDR3 regions were amplified from the RNA transcripts. The first round of RT-PCR for the TCR CDR3 was performed with the HTBI primer set and the Qiagen OneStep RT-PCR kit. TCRdb reprocessing: public reads trimmed at Q25 with fastp, clones called with MiXCR, in-frame beta chains kept. Here each entry gathers all rows of one CDR3 protein and keeps the most common genes and DNA. This sample lists around 580,000 distinct CDR3 sequences; 16% were detected once. Clones ranked in the top ten supply approximately 18% of the sample. The specimen was blood. These TCRs come from a woman aged 18-29 years with Graves' hyperthyroidism.

This clonotype was seen ten or more times. The CDR3, as DNA: TGTGCCAGCAGCCAAACTACAGCGCCTCTGTACAATGAGCAGTTCTTC. Its translation is CASSQTTAPLYNEQFF. The V call is TRBV11-3, the J call TRBJ2-1; unclear D gene. The CDR3 contains 16 residues. Trimming left V 5 bases short and J 4 bases short, with 18 bases between. Germline CDR1 reads SGHNT; CDR2 reads YENEEA.

The V call is TRBV4-2, the J call TRBJ2-1, with D possibly matching TRBD2 (6 bases). Germline values: CDR1 LGHNA, CDR2 YNFKEQ. V was shortened by 0 bases and J by 3 bases, with 12 bases between the two germline ends. CDR3 length: 16 amino acids. The CDR3 DNA sequence: TGTGCCAGCAGCCAAGAGGGGGGACGGGTCTACAATGAGCAGTTCTTC. The encoded protein is CASSQEGGRVYNEQFF.

Only a few counts were recorded for this clonotype. V usage is TRBV7-2 and J usage is TRBJ1-5; 10 bases line up with TRBD1. The J segment lost 8 bases and the V segment lost 0 bases, leaving 10 bases of the junction unmatched. This CDR3 has 17 amino acids. CDR1 and CDR2 from the germline V gene are SGHTA and FQGNSA. CDR3 protein: CASSLATIGQGVEPQHF. The DNA of the CDR3 is TGTGCCAGCAGCTTAGCGACTATAGGACAGGGGGTGGAGCCCCAGCATTTT.

This clonotype was found many times. The chain couples TRBV12-3 or TRBV12-4 to TRBJ2-5, with a weak D call TRBD2 (6 bases). With 2 bases removed from V and 4 bases from J, the gap between germline ends came to 14 bases. The CDR3 is made up of 15 amino acids. The CDR3 protein is CASSLSRGGIETQYF. CDR3 nucleotide sequence: TGTGCCAGCAGTTTATCGCGGGGTGGCATAGAGACCCAGTACTTC.

This clonotype was seen ten or more times. The gene calls are TRBV28 and TRBJ2-4; 8 nucleotides agree with TRBD2. Trimming at V came to 8 bases and at J to 2 bases, leaving 14 bases not matched to a gene. The CDR3 runs 17 residues. CDR1 and CDR2 (germline): MDHEN, SYDVKM. CDR3 protein: CASARAGASSSKNIQYF. As DNA, the CDR3 is TGTGCCAGCGCCCGAGCGGGAGCGTCTAGTTCCAAAAACATTCAGTACTTC.

Comments on this clonotype: Sequence at one end of the junction differs from germline and may be a read error. The chain links TRBV12-3 or TRBV12-4 to TRBJ2-4, with D possibly being TRBD1 (6 bases). The CDR3 runs 15 residues. This CDR3 reads CASSSNRVAKDIQYF. CDR3 bases: TGTGCCAGCAGCTCAAACAGGGTAGCCAAAGACATTCAGTACTTC.

The chain recombines TRBV24-1 with TRBJ2-1, with 8 bases that match TRBD2. CDR1 is KGHDR and CDR2 is SFDVKD in the germline V gene. The CDR3 sequence is 16 residues long. V lost 1 base, J lost 3 bases, and 4 bases stayed unmatched. CDR3 protein: CATSDFSSGYYNEQFF. CDR3 bases: TGTGCCACCAGTGATTTTTCTAGCGGGTACTACAATGAGCAGTTCTTC.

The chain combines TRBV3-1 with TRBJ2-1; 12 nucleotides match TRBD2. Per germline, CDR1 LGHDT and CDR2 YNNKEL (reference sequence). Trimming cost V 3 bases and J 7 bases; bases outside gene matches: 7. The CDR3 runs 16 residues. The CDR3, as DNA: TGTGCCAGCAGCCATCGACTAGCGGGGGACTTAAATGAGCAGTTCTTC. This sequence encodes CASSHRLAGDLNEQFF.

The chain couples TRBV27 to TRBJ2-1; 7 bases map to TRBD1. The J segment lost 6 bases and the V segment lost 7 bases, leaving 9 bases of the junction unmatched. There are 14 residues in the CDR3. Germline values: CDR1 MNHEY, CDR2 SMNVEV (reference sequence). The CDR3 DNA reads TGTGCCAGCACAACAGGGGTAGGTGGCAATGAGCAGTTCTTC. This sequence encodes CASTTGVGGNEQFF.

The chain employs TRBV7-2 and TRBJ1-5; 11 bases are a match to TRBD1. Germline CDR1 SGHTA, CDR2 FQGNSA. This CDR3 has 18 amino acids. Trimming removed 4 bases from V and 9 bases from J; junction bases left unmatched: 17. In nucleotides, the CDR3 is TGTGCCAGCAGCTACCGGGACAGGGGGACCGCTAATGCAGGGCCCCAGCATTTT. This encodes CASSYRDRGTANAGPQHF. The entire variable domain, with the rest obtained from reference TRBV7-2 and TRBJ1-5, is as follows: GAGVSQSPSNKVTEKGKDVELRCDPISGHTALYWYRQSLGQGLEFLIYFQGNSAPDKSGLPSDRFSAERTGGSVSTLTIQRTQQEDSAVYLCASSYRDRGTANAGPQHFGDGTRLSIL.

This clonotype was counted many times. CDR3 protein: CASTLGGFETQYF. CDR3 DNA: TGTGCCAGCACTCTAGGGGGATTTGAGACCCAGTACTTC. The chain carries TRBV12-3 or TRBV12-4 and TRBJ2-5; a possible D gene is TRBD1 (6 bases). CDR3 length equals 13 residues. Trimming stripped 7 bases from V and 5 bases from J, with 14 bases between.

The sample holds many counts of this clonotype. This rearrangement joins TRBV12-3 or TRBV12-4 to TRBJ1-2; no clear D. Trimming removed 1 base at V and 0 bases at J, with 6 bases between. This CDR3 spans 14 amino acids. CDR3 in amino acids: CASSLVRTNYGYTF. The CDR3 nucleotides are TGTGCCAGCAGTTTAGTTCGGACTAACTATGGCTACACCTTC.

This sequence joins TRBV20-1 and TRBJ1-6; perhaps TRBD1 as D (5 bases). This CDR3 spans 17 amino acids. Trimming left V 1 base short and J 0 bases short, with 13 bases between. The germline V gene encodes CDR1 DFQATT and CDR2 SNEGSKA (reference sequence). This chain's CDR3 is CSARGPGPSSYNSPLHF. CDR3 nucleotides: TGCAGTGCTAGAGGCCCGGGGCCAAGCTCCTATAATTCACCCCTCCACTTT.

Regarding this clonotype: The conserved closing phenylalanine or tryptophan is absent in this CDR3, likely reflecting a read error. This chain links TRBV6-5 with TRBJ2-3; unclear D gene. The CDR3 runs to 16 residues. Trimming took off 0 bases at V and 2 bases at J, with 12 bases between the two ends. Germline values: CDR1 MNHEY, CDR2 SVGAGI. CDR3 amino acids: CASSYSLGASTDTQYL. The CDR3 nucleotides read TGTGCCAGCAGTTACTCGCTAGGTGCGTCCACAGATACGCAGTATCTT.

This clonotype was observed many times. The chain's CDR3 is CSVELRATGIQYF. The CDR3 bases are TGCAGCGTTGAACTTAGGGCGACGGGCATTCAGTACTTC. The chain recombines TRBV29-1 with TRBJ2-4; D not certain. The CDR3 spans 13 residues. Trimming pared 2 bases from V and 9 bases from J, leaving 14 bases between. Per germline, CDR1 SQVTM and CDR2 ANQGSEA.

The V call is TRBV27, the J call TRBJ1-2; a weak D match, TRBD1 (6 bases). Germline V lookup: CDR1 MNHEY, CDR2 SMNVEV (reference sequence). The CDR3 contains 13 residues. Trimming shortened V by 10 bases and J by 0 bases, and 12 bases separated the two germline ends. The CDR3 here is CATRGFPNYGYTF. CDR3 in DNA: TGTGCCACCAGGGGATTCCCTAACTATGGCTACACCTTC.

This clonotype has only a few counts. The genes are TRBV30 and TRBJ2-2, with D unresolved. V was clipped by 1 base and J by 4 bases, with 1 base between them. CDR3 length: 11 residues. Germline CDR1 and CDR2: GTSNPN and SVGIG (reference sequence). CDR3 amino acids: CAWSGTGELFF. DNA of the CDR3: TGTGCCTGGAGTGGCACCGGGGAGCTGTTTTTT. The variable domain in full, with the rest retrieved from reference TRBV30 and TRBJ2-2, is SQTIHQWPATLVQPVGSPLSLECTVEGTSNPNLYWYRQAAGRGLQLLFYSVGIGQISSEVPQNLSASRPQDRQFILSSKKLLLSDSGFYLCAWSGTGELFFGEGSRLTVL.

Only a few counts were recorded for this clonotype. The chain combines TRBV15 with TRBJ2-7; D perhaps matches TRBD1 (5 bases). V lost 3 bases, J lost 3 bases, and 18 bases lay in between. This CDR3 comprises 16 residues. The germline CDR1 and CDR2 sequences are LNHNV and YYDKDF (reference sequence). CDR3 DNA: TGTGCCACCAGCAGTGATCGCCGGACACCTTTCTACGAGCAGTACTTC. Encoded protein: CATSSDRRTPFYEQYF.

This sequence joins TRBV28 and TRBJ1-5; D is undetermined. Trimming cost V 10 bases and J 0 bases, with 13 bases left between them. The CDR3 consists of 14 residues. Germline V lookup: CDR1 MDHEN, CDR2 SYDVKM. This chain's CDR3 is CATDEGPSNQPQHF. The CDR3 coding sequence is TGTGCCACCGATGAGGGCCCTAGCAATCAGCCCCAGCATTTT. The full variable domain, with the rest looked up from reference TRBV28 and TRBJ1-5, is DVKVTQSSRYLVKRTGEKVFLECVQDMDHENMFWYRQDPGLGLRLIYFSYDVKMKEKGDIPEGYSVSREKKERFSLILESASTNQTSMYLCATDEGPSNQPQHFGDGTRLSIL.

This clonotype was observed at least ten times. The genes are TRBV28 and TRBJ2-3, with D unclear. This CDR3 has 13 residues. The germline V gene encodes CDR1 MDHEN and CDR2 SYDVKM. V lost 10 bases to trimming and J lost 0 bases, with 11 bases between them. The CDR3 loop is CATRGRSTDTQYF. CDR3 coding DNA: TGTGCCACCCGAGGTCGGAGCACAGATACGCAGTATTTT.

At least ten counts were recorded for this clonotype. The V call is TRBV11-2, the J call TRBJ2-1, with D perhaps given as TRBD1 or TRBD2 (6 bases each). Germline V gene lookup returns CDR1 SGHAT and CDR2 FQNNGV. This CDR3 has 13 amino acids. The V and J ends lost 0 bases and 12 bases respectively, with 12 bases between them. CDR3 DNA: TGTGCCAGCAGCTTAGATCGTGGAGGGGGGCAGTTCTTC. Protein: CASSLDRGGGQFF.

This chain links TRBV20-1 with TRBJ2-7; D may correspond to TRBD1 or TRBD2 (5 bases each). This CDR3 is 14 amino acids long. Trimming removed 6 bases from V and 7 bases from J, with 22 bases in between. The germline gives CDR1 DFQATT, CDR2 SNEGSKA (reference sequence). CDR3 nucleotides: TGCAGTGCCCTAGGGTTTAGGGACCTTAGAGAGCAGTACTTC. Translation gives CSALGFRDLREQYF.

V gene TRBV7-8 combines with J gene TRBJ2-4; D unclear. Trimming left V 0 bases short and J 6 bases short, with 6 bases between. The CDR3 has 13 residues. CDR1 and CDR2 from the germline V gene are SGHVS and FQNEAQ. In DNA, the CDR3 is TGTGCCAGCAGCTTAGCGTTGATAAACATTCAGTACTTC. Residues: CASSLALINIQYF.

This clonotype was seen more than once but under ten times. The chain has TRBV5-1 and TRBJ1-1; the match to TRBD1 covers 7 bases. The trim removed 4 bases at V and 1 base at J, leaving 4 bases unmatched. The CDR3 length is 14 residues. Germline V lookup: CDR1 SGHRS, CDR2 YFSETQ. As DNA, the CDR3 is TGCGCCAGCAGCGTGGGACAGCCGAACACTGAAGCTTTCTTT. It codes for CASSVGQPNTEAFF.

This clonotype has ten or more counts. The V call is TRBV5-6, the J call TRBJ2-3; tentative D call: TRBD1 (5 bases). This CDR3 is 17 amino acids long. V gave up 0 bases and J gave up 2 bases, with 16 bases separating them. In germline, CDR1 is SGHDT, CDR2 YYEEEE. DNA for the CDR3: TGTGCCAGCAGCTTGGAAGGGTTGGGGCTCAACACAGATACGCAGTATTTT. It codes for CASSLEGLGLNTDTQYF. The whole variable domain, remainder taken from reference TRBV5-6 and TRBJ2-3, is DAGVTQSPTHLIKTRGQQVTLRCSPKSGHDTVSWYQQALGQGPQFIFQYYEEEERQRGNFPDRFSGHQFPNYSSELNVNALLLGDSALYLCASSLEGLGLNTDTQYFGPGTRLTVL.